This T cell receptor (beta chain) was identified in a study of T cells in Graves' hyperthyroidism and ophthalmopathy. Study-wide results and limits: Most expanded thyroid clonotypes above 0.001 recurred in blood.

This clonotype was seen a few times. Its antigen is not known. The source material, RNA transcripts, was used to amplify TCR beta CDR3 regions. Carried out on the TCR CDR3, a first-round RT-PCR used the HTBI primer set. TCRdb ran MiXCR on the multiplex PCR reads and lists one entry per CDR3 protein. The sample records approximately 600,000 distinct CDR3 sequences, 12% to 15% being singletons. CDR3 length: 13 residues. The V gene lost 0 bases and the J gene lost 9 bases, with 9 bases spanning the gap. The germline V gene has CDR1 KGHSH and CDR2 LQKENI. Material for sequencing was blood. The receptor comes from a woman between 18 and 29 years old with Graves' ophthalmopathy. This rearrangement joins TRBV18 to TRBJ2-1, with D uncertain. The CDR3 DNA reads as TGTGCCAGCTCACCACCGTGGAGTCCTGAGCAGTTCTTC. Residues: CASSPPWSPEQFF.